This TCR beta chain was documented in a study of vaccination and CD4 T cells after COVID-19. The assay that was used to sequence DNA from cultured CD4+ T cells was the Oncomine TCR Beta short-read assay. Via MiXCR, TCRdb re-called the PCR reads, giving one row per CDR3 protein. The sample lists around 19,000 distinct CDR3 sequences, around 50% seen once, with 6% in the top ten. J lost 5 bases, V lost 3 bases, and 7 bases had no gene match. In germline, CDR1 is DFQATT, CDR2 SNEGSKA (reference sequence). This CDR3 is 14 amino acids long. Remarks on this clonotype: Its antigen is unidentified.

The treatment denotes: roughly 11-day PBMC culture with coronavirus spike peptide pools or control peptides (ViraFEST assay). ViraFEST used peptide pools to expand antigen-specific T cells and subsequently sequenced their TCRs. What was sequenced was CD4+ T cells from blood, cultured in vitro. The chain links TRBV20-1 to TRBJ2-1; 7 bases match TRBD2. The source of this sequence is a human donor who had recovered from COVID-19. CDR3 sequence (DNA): TGCAGTGCTAGCCCCCCTAGCGGCAACAATGAGCAGTTCTTC. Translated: CSASPPSGNNEQFF.